These T cell receptor beta chains were read from a single sample in a study of PD-L1 blockade in urothelial cancer. Assay used: immunoSEQ multiplex PCR; TCRdb lists only in-frame clones, some missing. The sample carries tens of thousands of clones, around 84% recorded once. Sequenced material: PBMCs, taken around atezolizumab (anti-PD-L1) treatment. All receptors come from a man aged 50 to 60 with urothelial cancer. CDR3s include the opening cysteine and the closing phenylalanine or tryptophan. Fields, in order: J gene, V gene, CDR3 protein.

J: TRBJ2-1
V: TRBV7-2
CDR3: CASLLGGTYNEQFF

J: TRBJ1-1
V: TRBV29-1
CDR3: CSVEYGYRMNTEAFF

J: TRBJ1-5
V: TRBV9
CDR3: CASSPGGSFNQPQHF

J: TRBJ1-3
V: TRBV9
CDR3: CASSASQGTGNTIYF

J: TRBJ2-3
V: TRBV6-5
CDR3: CASSYSTVFSTDTQYF

J: TRBJ2-7
V: TRBV5-4
CDR3: CASSLDRGKGYEQYF

J: TRBJ1-1
V: TRBV14
CDR3: CASSQDPWGFTEAFF

J: TRBJ1-6
V: TRBV19
CDR3: CASSILGARSPLHF

J: TRBJ2-7
V: TRBV27
CDR3: CASSLGTSGSHEQYF

J: TRBJ1-4
V: TRBV9
CDR3: CASSFGTEGGEKLFF

J: TRBJ2-3
V: TRBV19
CDR3: CASSIDAGGTSFNLDTQYF

J: TRBJ2-2
V: TRBV7-9
CDR3: CASSLALPASGMTGELFF

J: TRBJ2-7
V: TRBV10-1
CDR3: CASSDTGLPYEQYF

J: TRBJ2-5
V: TRBV6-5
CDR3: CASREGGRETQYF